This T cell receptor (beta chain) was profiled in a study of cytomegalovirus exposure and HLA in healthy donors. In the PCR, 60 Vbeta and 13 Jbeta primers were used. Produced via immunoSEQ multiplex PCR; TCRdb's table is partial and in-frame only. Here the sample spans some 190,000 clones, roughly 90% being singletons. CDR3 length equals 15 residues. Trimming cost V 2 bases and J 0 bases, with 8 bases left between them. The V gene's germline CDR1 is MNHEY and CDR2 SVGAGI. This TCR was recovered from a boy between 2 and 10 years old in good health and CMV-seronegative. Sequences were obtained from PBMCs. This sequence joins TRBV6-5 and TRBJ2-1, with D possibly TRBD1 on 5 matching bases. CDR3 in amino acids: CASSYAGPSYNEQFF. DNA for the CDR3: TGTGCCAGCAGTTACGCAGGGCCCTCCTACAATGAGCAGTTCTTC.